The rows below give T cell receptor beta chains drawn from one sample of a study of CD8+CD57+ T cells in acquired aplastic anemia. TCRdb reanalysed the reads using MiXCR and keeps one entry per CDR3 protein. The sample records 150,000 to 200,000 distinct CDR3 sequences, approximately 48% being singletons. Sample: sorted CD4+, CD8+, or CD8+CD57+ T cells (not recorded which) from PBMCs. These TCRs come from a human donor with aplastic anemia. Both conserved end residues are part of each CDR3. The listing skips clone size in some rows; elsewhere it reads once, few, many or a size class.

j_call clone_size v_call cdr3_aa
TRBJ1-3 . TRBV19 CASSIGPNRPGNTIYF
TRBJ2-4 . TRBV15 CATSSTLLAKNIQYF
TRBJ1-4 many TRBV2 CASSDRQSTNEKLFF
TRBJ2-7 . TRBV27 CASGQAFYEQYF
TRBJ1-4 many TRBV20-1 CSASEARGGIEKLFF
TRBJ2-1 many TRBV9 CASSVAPLGRGDYNEQFF
TRBJ2-1 few TRBV2 CASSVVRSYNEQFF
TRBJ2-5 few TRBV7-9 CASSFSTETQYF
TRBJ2-5 . TRBV10-3 CAISRTSGGATETQYF
TRBJ1-6 . TRBV5-8 CASSLEGGNSPLHF
TRBJ2-7 . TRBV25-1 CASSEFGSLYEQYF
TRBJ1-6 many TRBV11-2 CASSLYRDNSPLHF
TRBJ1-2 many TRBV6-5 CASSYLMQGVGGYTF
TRBJ2-7 once TRBV20-1 CSARPGSHEQYF
TRBJ2-2 many TRBV7-3 CASSSLTSGGTGELFF
TRBJ1-1 many TRBV10-3 CATEVGANTEAFF
TRBJ2-1 many TRBV5-1 CASSRGTSGSNEQFF
TRBJ2-6 many TRBV6-1 CASSLGQGSGANVLTF
TRBJ2-4 . TRBV7-2 CASSLEHENIQYF
TRBJ1-6 . TRBV7-3 CASSLDLFRSPLHF
TRBJ1-3 few TRBV10-2 CASSESSGGNTIYF
TRBJ2-7 many TRBV19 CASSPSRGLPYEQYF
TRBJ2-7 . TRBV7-9 CASSFFGTGGSEQYF
TRBJ2-7 . TRBV27 CASRVFTDTAPIEQYF
TRBJ1-2 . TRBV7-2 CAIPRQDHYGYTF
TRBJ1-1 once TRBV20-1 CSAEGNSGEAFF
TRBJ1-1 few TRBV10-3 CAISRQGTRKNEAFF
TRBJ1-1 . TRBV11-3 CASSLNPPVTEAFF
TRBJ2-1 many TRBV27 CASRGLAGTNEQFF
TRBJ1-5 many TRBV6-5 CASSYGGRHQPQHF
TRBJ2-5 . TRBV5-1 CASSLVAGELETQYF
TRBJ2-2 many TRBV20-1 CSARDVAGELFF
TRBJ2-1 many TRBV19 CASLPRGGGYNEQFF
TRBJ1-1 . TRBV2 CASSQDRGAAEAFF
TRBJ1-1 few TRBV7-9 CASSFSLRNTEAFF
TRBJ2-3 . TRBV20-1 CSAGDKGADTQYF
TRBJ2-1 many TRBV7-2 CASSLLQTYNEQFF
TRBJ2-3 many TRBV7-3 CASSLRQGQGDTQYF
TRBJ1-5 . TRBV2 CASSNPGQFNQPQHF
TRBJ1-1 many TRBV2 CASSEGAYTEAFF
TRBJ1-3 . TRBV7-8 CASSTDTRHGNTIYF
TRBJ1-1 . TRBV29-1 CSLRTVTEAFF
TRBJ2-7 . TRBV10-3 CAITGTGYEQYF
TRBJ2-3 . TRBV5-4 CASSTGTTDTQYF